This TCR beta chain was documented in a study of T cell responses to AZD1222 COVID-19 vaccine. Study details: Second-dose intervals of approximately 4 or approximately 12 weeks were pooled. Study conclusions and caveats: Of spike-specific TCRs, nearly half reportedly target regions left unmutated in variants. It should be noted that donors were predominantly white British and more often female, and clonal diversity was possibly underestimated. An increase in Spike-specific TCR breadth and depth was observed after two AZD1222 doses.

Sequencing was performed with immunoSEQ multiplex PCR; in TCRdb, only in-frame clones are kept and a portion is missing. This table holds 130,000 to 150,000 clones, roughly 94% found once. A note on this clone: The target antigen is unknown.

Germline V gene data show CDR1 as SGHTA and CDR2 as FQGNSA. Trimming took off 2 bases at V and 4 bases at J, with 11 bases between the two ends. The CDR3 has 14 residues. The chain is built from TRBV7-2 and TRBJ1-1; unclear D gene. This clonotype was obtained from an adult in good health. Sample: peripheral blood, taken on day 0 of AZD1222 vaccination. This CDR3 reads CASSLINSLTEAFF. As DNA, the CDR3 is TGTGCCAGCAGCTTAATCAACAGCCTCACTGAAGCTTTCTTT.